These 25 T cell receptor beta chains came from one sample sequenced in a study of CD4 T cells in relation to SARS-CoV-2 and coronaviruses (dated by TCRdb to the early 2020s). The library was produced with the immunoSEQ multiplex PCR assay. TCRdb provides this immuneACCESS table in a form limited to in-frame rearrangements. Some clones are lacking; in checked studies, under half of them reflect an unresolved V gene, and why the rest are absent is not known. This sample holds some 42,000 clones; roughly 90% were observed only once. Together, the top ten hold roughly a tenth of the sample. Sequencing input: memory CD4+ T cells from PBMCs. The cell subset or site label for this specimen denotes: memory (non-naive) CD4+ T cells. The receptors stem from an adult with COVID-19.

The J gene is TRBJ2-2, the V gene TRBV5-1; D may correspond to TRBD1 or TRBD2 (5 bases each). The germline gives CDR1 SGHRS, CDR2 YFSETQ. V dropped 0 bases and J dropped 4 bases, with 10 bases sitting between them. The CDR3 has 15 residues. CDR3 region: CASSLAPGSTGELFF. The CDR3 DNA reads as TGCGCCAGCAGCTTGGCTCCAGGGAGCACCGGGGAGCTGTTTTTT.

This sequence joins TRBV10-3 and TRBJ2-5, with TRBD2 identical over 12 bases. Germline CDR1 ENHRY, CDR2 SYGVKD. With V trimmed by 4 bases and J by 1 base, 4 bases remained unmatched. CDR3 size: 16 residues. The CDR3 loop is CAISGTSGGFQETQYF. CDR3 DNA sequence: TGTGCCATCAGTGGAACTAGCGGGGGGTTCCAAGAGACCCAGTACTTC.

The rearrangement uses TRBV7-8 and TRBJ2-1; no reliable D call. Germline V gives CDR1 SGHVS, CDR2 FQNEAQ. Trimming pared 5 bases from V and 8 bases from J, leaving 25 bases between. The CDR3 runs to 17 residues. The CDR3 bases are TGTGCCAGCAGCCTTCTAAGTAGAGCTTTTTCTGGGGATGAGCAGTTCTTC. It translates to CASSLLSRAFSGDEQFF.

The chain is built from TRBV5-1 and TRBJ1-2; D uncertain. V dropped 5 bases and J dropped 5 bases, with 22 bases sitting between them. From germline, CDR1 is SGHRS and CDR2 YFSETQ. CDR3 size: 16 residues. The CDR3 is CASRTNSGASVYGYTF. CDR3 DNA sequence: TGCGCCAGCAGAACGAACTCAGGCGCGTCTGTTTATGGCTACACCTTC.

The gene calls are TRBV10-2 and TRBJ2-7; D may be TRBD2 (5 bases). The CDR3 is 13 residues long. CDR1 and CDR2 from the germline V gene are WSHSY and SAAADI. Trimming took off 5 bases at V and 3 bases at J, with 11 bases between the two ends. CDR3 protein: CASSRTADYEQYF. CDR3 bases: TGCGCCAGCAGTCGGACTGCCGACTACGAGCAGTACTTC.

V is TRBV3-1 (or the pseudogene TRBV3-2) and J is TRBJ1-5; 7 nucleotides match TRBD1. Germline CDR1 is LGHDT and CDR2 is YNNKEL (reference sequence). The CDR3 contains 15 residues. Unmatched junction bases numbered 11, after V lost 4 bases and J lost 8 bases. The CDR3 is CASSRGQAGGEPQHF. CDR3 in DNA: TGTGCCAGCAGCCGAGGACAGGCCGGAGGGGAGCCCCAGCATTTT.

V usage is TRBV24-1 and J usage is TRBJ2-3; 9 bases line up with TRBD1. Germline V gene lookup returns CDR1 KGHDR and CDR2 SFDVKD. V lost 4 bases and J lost 4; bases outside the gene matches: 5. The CDR3 extends over 15 amino acids. The CDR3 spells CATSDPGTGSDTQYF. CDR3 in DNA: TGTGCCACCAGTGACCCCGGGACAGGGTCAGATACGCAGTATTTT.

The chain recombines TRBV25-1 with TRBJ1-1; no clear D gene. V lost 3 bases and J lost 4, with 6 bases in between. The CDR3 loop spans 12 amino acids. Germline CDR1 is MGHDK and CDR2 is SYGVNS. CDR3 region: CASSDLVTEAFF. In DNA form, the CDR3 reads TGTGCCAGCAGTGATTTGGTCACTGAAGCTTTCTTT.

The V and J genes are TRBV7-2 and TRBJ1-5; possible D gene TRBD1, 6 bases. The CDR3 contains 15 residues. Trimming stripped 2 bases from V and 7 bases from J, with 15 bases between. Per germline, CDR1 SGHTA and CDR2 FQGNSA. The CDR3 DNA reads TGTGCCAGCAGCTTAACTACAGGGATGGGACAGCCCCAGCATTTT. Its protein is CASSLTTGMGQPQHF. The entire variable domain, with the rest obtained from reference TRBV7-2 and TRBJ1-5, is as follows: GAGVSQSPSNKVTEKGKDVELRCDPISGHTALYWYRQSLGQGLEFLIYFQGNSAPDKSGLPSDRFSAERTGGSVSTLTIQRTQQEDSAVYLCASSLTTGMGQPQHFGDGTRLSIL.

Only one count was recorded for this clone. The V and J genes are TRBV4-2 and TRBJ1-2; D remains ambiguous. V shed 1 base and J shed 4 bases, with 10 bases lying between them. The CDR3 is made up of 14 amino acids. CDR1 and CDR2 from the germline V gene are LGHNA and YNFKEQ. In nucleotides, the CDR3 is TGTGCCAGCAGCCAAGCGGCGGAATTCTATGGCTACACCTTC. It encodes CASSQAAEFYGYTF.

V usage is TRBV7-2 and J usage is TRBJ2-1; 8 bases align to TRBD2. The CDR3 consists of 17 residues. Germline loops: CDR1 SGHTA, CDR2 FQGNSA. Trimming took 1 base from V and 1 from J; bases not matched to a gene: 6. The CDR3 coding sequence is TGTGCCAGCAGCTTAGGCGGGGGGTACCTTTCCTACAATGAGCAGTTCTTC. It is translated as CASSLGGGYLSYNEQFF.

The gene calls are TRBV9 and TRBJ2-3; 7 bases fit TRBD1. From germline, CDR1 is SGDLS and CDR2 YYNGEE. This CDR3 has 14 residues. After removal of 2 bases from V and 6 bases from J, the junction contained 6 bases not matched to a gene. The CDR3, as DNA: TGTGCCAGCAGCGTGACAGGGATGCCGGATACGCAGTATTTT. This encodes CASSVTGMPDTQYF.

This clone was picked up a small number of times. The chain has TRBV5-4 and TRBJ1-3; D might be TRBD1 (6 bases). This CDR3 comprises 14 residues. From germline, CDR1 is SGHNT and CDR2 YYREEE (reference sequence). V lost 1 base and J lost 2, with 7 bases in between. The chain's CDR3 is CASSLWGPGNTIYF. CDR3 sequence (DNA): TGTGCCAGCAGCTTGTGGGGGCCTGGAAACACCATATATTTT.

The table lists this clone with a count of one. The rearrangement links TRBV7-2 to TRBJ1-1; a weak D match, TRBD1 (5 bases). CDR3 length: 14 residues. CDR1 is SGHTA and CDR2 is FQGNSA in the germline V gene. V shed 7 bases and J shed 5 bases, with 17 bases lying between them. Here the CDR3 reads CASNKDSAGTEAFF. DNA of the CDR3: TGTGCCAGCAACAAAGACAGTGCGGGGACTGAAGCTTTCTTT.

A note on this clone: This same CDR3 is encoded by further DNA sequences in the sample. V is TRBV2 and J is TRBJ1-2; D may be TRBD1 (6 bases). The CDR3 has 14 amino acids. Trimming cost V 4 bases and J 5 bases, with 14 bases left between them. Germline CDR1 reads SNHLY; CDR2 reads FYNNEI. The CDR3 coding sequence is TGTGCCAGCAGTGGAGGGGCGGGGGCGTATGGCTACACCTTC. This gives the protein CASSGGAGAYGYTF.

This clone is a singleton in its sample. V is TRBV24-1 and J is TRBJ2-2; 9 bases match TRBD1. Germline assignment: CDR1 KGHDR and CDR2 SFDVKD. This CDR3 has 18 residues. V lost 1 base and J lost 1; bases outside the gene matches: 6. The DNA of the CDR3 is TGTGCCACCAGTGATTTTACCGGGACAGGGATGAACACCGGGGAGCTGTTTTTT. Protein product: CATSDFTGTGMNTGELFF.

This clone was seen once. The chain links TRBV2 to TRBJ2-1; 9 positions match TRBD2. This CDR3 is 14 amino acids long. Germline CDR1 SNHLY, CDR2 FYNNEI. Trimming removed 4 bases from V and 8 bases from J; junction bases left unmatched: 6. The CDR3 spells CASSVSGGGDEQFF. The CDR3 bases are TGTGCCAGCAGTGTTAGCGGGGGAGGCGATGAGCAGTTCTTC. The full variable domain, with the rest looked up from reference TRBV2 and TRBJ2-1, is EPEVTQTPSHQVTQMGQEVILRCVPISNHLYFYWYRQILGQKVEFLVSFYNNEISEKSEIFDDQFSVERPDGSNFTLKIRSTKLEDSAMYFCASSVSGGGDEQFFGPGTRLTVL.

In this sample, this clone turned up once. This sequence joins TRBV25-1 and TRBJ2-1, with TRBD2 as a possible D gene (7 bases). The V end was cut by 7 bases, the J end by 10 bases, with 17 bases between. Germline CDR1 reads MGHDK; CDR2 reads SYGVNS. The length of the CDR3 is 13 residues. CDR3 nucleotides: TGTGCCAGCATGGAATTACAGGGACTAGAGCAGTTCTTC. Translation: CASMELQGLEQFF.

This sequence joins TRBV27 and TRBJ1-5, with TRBD1 as a possible D gene (5 bases). This CDR3 is built from 14 residues. Deletions cut 7 bases from V and 3 bases from J, with 13 bases between. From germline, CDR1 is MNHEY and CDR2 SMNVEV (reference sequence). CDR3 nucleotides: TGTGCCAGCAATAGGGACTTGCCCAATCAGCCCCAGCATTTT. Its translation: CASNRDLPNQPQHF.

The chain uses TRBV2 and TRBJ2-1; D remains unclear. Germline CDR1 is SNHLY and CDR2 is FYNNEI. Trimming pared 6 bases from V and 5 bases from J, leaving 5 bases between. The CDR3 loop spans 11 amino acids. The CDR3 DNA sequence: TGTGCCAGCAGGAAAAACAATGAGCAGTTCTTC. This encodes CASRKNNEQFF. Variable domain in full (rest from reference TRBV2 and TRBJ2-1): EPEVTQTPSHQVTQMGQEVILRCVPISNHLYFYWYRQILGQKVEFLVSFYNNEISEKSEIFDDQFSVERPDGSNFTLKIRSTKLEDSAMYFCASRKNNEQFFGPGTRLTVL.

This rearrangement joins TRBV9 to TRBJ2-2; D perhaps matches TRBD2 (5 bases). This CDR3 is built from 15 residues. Germline values: CDR1 SGDLS, CDR2 YYNGEE. Trimming removed 6 bases at V and 3 bases at J, with 15 bases between. The DNA of the CDR3 is TGTGCCAGCACCTCCGGGATCCCGGACACCGGGGAGCTGTTTTTT. It yields the protein CASTSGIPDTGELFF.

The count of this clone is one. The chain joins TRBV15 to TRBJ2-5; the D gene could be TRBD1 or TRBD2 (6 bases each). Trimming removed 0 bases at V and 5 bases at J, with 13 bases between. The germline gives CDR1 LNHNV, CDR2 YYDKDF (reference sequence). CDR3 length: 15 residues. In nucleotides, the CDR3 is TGTGCCACCAGCAGAGAACGGGGGCTCCAGGAGACCCAGTACTTC. Translation: CATSRERGLQETQYF.

The chain employs TRBV7-9 and TRBJ1-4; D unclear. Per germline, CDR1 SEHNR and CDR2 FQNEAQ (reference sequence). This CDR3 is 16 amino acids long. V was pared by 5 bases and J by 8 bases, with 21 bases between. CDR3 amino acids: CASSPLGRREEEKLFF. CDR3 coding DNA: TGTGCCAGCAGCCCACTAGGTCGTAGGGAGGAGGAAAAACTGTTTTTT.

This chain joins TRBV7-3 and TRBJ2-1; no firm D call. The CDR3 totals 13 residues. CDR1 is SGHTA and CDR2 is FQGTGA in the germline V gene. V lost 5 bases to trimming and J lost 10 bases, with 15 bases between them. CDR3 nucleotides: TGTGCCAGCAGCAGCCGGGTCCCCGGGGAGCAGTTCTTC. It translates to CASSSRVPGEQFF.

The rearrangement links TRBV18 to TRBJ2-3; 9 bases agree with TRBD1. Germline V gene lookup returns CDR1 KGHSH and CDR2 LQKENI. The junction had 5 bases not matched to a gene; V was cut back by 3 bases and J by 4 bases. The CDR3 loop spans 15 amino acids. The CDR3 region is CASSPRDRAADTQYF. CDR3 nucleotides: TGTGCCAGCTCACCCCGGGACAGGGCCGCAGATACGCAGTATTTT. Based on the CDR3 plus reference TRBV18 and TRBJ2-3, the full variable domain is NAGVMQNPRHLVRRRGQEARLRCSPMKGHSHVYWYRQLPEEGLKFMVYLQKENIIDESGMPKERFSAEFPKEGPSILRIQQVVRGDSAAYFCASSPRDRAADTQYFGPGTRLTVL.